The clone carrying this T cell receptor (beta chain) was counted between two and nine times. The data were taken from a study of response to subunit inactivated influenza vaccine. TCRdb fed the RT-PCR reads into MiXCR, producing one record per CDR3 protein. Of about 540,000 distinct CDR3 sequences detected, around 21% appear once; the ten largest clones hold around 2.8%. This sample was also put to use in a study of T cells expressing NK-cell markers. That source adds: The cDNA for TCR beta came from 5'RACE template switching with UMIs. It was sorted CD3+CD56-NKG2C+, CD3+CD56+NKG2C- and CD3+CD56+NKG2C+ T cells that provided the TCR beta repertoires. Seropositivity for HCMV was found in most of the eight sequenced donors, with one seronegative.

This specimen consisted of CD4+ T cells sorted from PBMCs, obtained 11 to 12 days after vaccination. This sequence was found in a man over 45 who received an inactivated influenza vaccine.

CDR3 DNA sequence: TGTGCCAGCAGTCCCTTACAGGGGGTCACTGAAGCTTTCTTT. This codes for CASSPLQGVTEAFF. The chain recombines TRBV12-3 or TRBV12-4 with TRBJ1-1; 8 bases align to TRBD1. V lost 5 bases, J lost 4 bases, and 6 bases stayed unmatched. The CDR3 extends over 14 amino acids.